Listed below are T cell receptor beta chains from one sample, sequenced in a study of blood T cells in healthy people across ages. A single record per CDR3 protein comes from TCRdb applying MiXCR to the 5' RACE reads. Among 550,000 to 800,000 distinct CDR3 sequences listed, 32% were seen once. Material: blood. These receptors were collected from a woman over 75 in good health. Each CDR3 is given with its conserved first and last residue. The D gene is left open where the match is weak. Some rows have no size entry. The others give once, few or many, or a class for an expanded clone.

>TRBD1|many|TRBV2|TRBJ1-5
CASSGTGEIRPQHF
TGTGCCAGCAGTGGGACAGGGGAAATTCGGCCCCAGCATTTT
>NA|NA|TRBV3-1|TRBJ1-5
CASSHGGPGCTGGNQPQHF
TGTGCCAGCAGCCATGGGGGCCCAGGTTGCACCGGTGGCAATCAGCCCCAGCATTTT
>TRBD1|NA|TRBV5-5|TRBJ1-1
CASSPGTGPSRAFF
TGTGCCAGCAGCCCCGGGACAGGGCCCTCCCGAGCTTTCTTT
>NA|NA|TRBV12-3/TRBV12-4|TRBJ2-3
CASSLARGGGDVQYF
TGTGCCAGCAGTTTAGCCCGGGGAGGTGGAGATGTGCAGTATTTT
>NA|many|TRBV18|TRBJ1-5
CASSPGSNQPQHF
TGTGCCAGCTCACCTGGCAGCAATCAGCCCCAGCATTTT
>TRBD1|few|TRBV20-1|TRBJ1-1
CSVPGQAEAFF
TGCAGTGTTCCAGGACAGGCTGAAGCTTTCTTT
>TRBD1|many|TRBV12-3/TRBV12-4|TRBJ2-7
CASSKRQGAYEQYF
TGTGCCAGCAGTAAGAGACAGGGGGCCTACGAGCAGTACTTC
>NA|many|TRBV6-1|TRBJ1-5
CASKRIDQPQHF
TGTGCCAGCAAACGGATCGATCAGCCCCAGCATTTT
>NA|many|TRBV2|TRBJ2-7
CASTYSDSYEQYF
TGTGCCAGCACTTACAGTGACTCCTACGAGCAGTACTTC
>TRBD2|many|TRBV20-1|TRBJ2-5
CSARDPSGTETQYF
TGCAGTGCTAGAGATCCTAGCGGCACAGAGACCCAGTACTTC
>NA|many|TRBV11-2|TRBJ2-7
CASSSAGIHEQYF
TGTGCCAGCAGCTCCGCTGGAATACACGAGCAGTACTTC
>TRBD1|many|TRBV20-1|TRBJ2-3
CSGEQGVQDTQYF
TGCAGTGGAGAACAGGGGGTTCAAGATACGCAGTATTTT
>NA|NA|TRBV7-3|TRBJ1-2
CASSPRGDGYGYTF
TGTGCCAGCAGCCCCCGTGGGGACGGGTATGGCTACACCTTC
>NA|many|TRBV7-2|TRBJ2-7
CASSLDRPLREQYF
TGTGCCAGCAGCTTAGACAGGCCATTACGCGAGCAGTACTTC
>TRBD2|few|TRBV12-3/TRBV12-4|TRBJ2-3
CASTRTSSTDTQYF
TGTGCCAGCACACGGACTAGCAGCACAGATACGCAGTATTTT
>NA|few|TRBV12-5|TRBJ2-1
CASGTSRNEQFF
TGTGCTAGTGGTACCTCGAGGAATGAGCAGTTCTTC
>NA|many|TRBV7-9|TRBJ2-5
CASSPRTSSGTQYF
TGTGCCAGCAGCCCGAGGACGTCTTCAGGGACCCAGTACTTC
>TRBD1|many|TRBV6-1|TRBJ1-1
CASIPLTGGRTEAFF
TGTGCCAGCATCCCCCTTACAGGGGGCCGGACTGAAGCTTTCTTT
>TRBD2|NA|TRBV20-1|TRBJ2-6
CSARPPGLARLVGANVLTF
TGCAGTGCTAGGCCCCCCGGACTAGCGAGGCTTGTGGGGGCCAACGTCCTGACTTTC
>NA|NA|TRBV5-1|TRBJ1-2
CASSSGASGSAYGYTF
TGCGCCAGCAGCTCAGGGGCCTCCGGATCGGCCTATGGCTACACCTTC
>NA|many|TRBV6-1|TRBJ1-2
CASMVRENYGYTF
TGTGCCAGCATGGTGAGAGAAAACTATGGCTACACCTTC
>NA|many|TRBV3-1|TRBJ2-5
CASAPSTSLRETQYF
TGTGCCAGCGCTCCTTCCACTAGTCTTAGAGAGACCCAGTACTTC
>NA|NA|TRBV7-9|TRBJ1-1
CASSPEMEAFF
TGTGCCAGCAGCCCCGAGATGGAAGCTTTCTTT
>NA|many|TRBV6-4|TRBJ2-3
CASSVKGTHTQYF
TGTGCCAGCAGTGTAAAGGGGACCCATACGCAGTATTTT
>TRBD1|few|TRBV16|TRBJ1-2
CASSQKGTGTYGYTF
TGTGCCAGCAGCCAGAAGGGGACAGGCACCTATGGCTACACCTTC
>NA|many|TRBV15|TRBJ1-5
CATNNRTGSYSNQPQHF
TGTGCCACCAACAACCGGACGGGGAGTTATAGCAATCAGCCCCAGCATTTT
>NA|NA|TRBV5-1|TRBJ1-1
CASSQDPRAEAFF
TGCGCCAGCAGCCAGGACCCGAGGGCTGAAGCTTTCTTT
>TRBD1|few|TRBV9|TRBJ1-6
CASSVTGTGGTSPLHF
TGTGCCAGCAGCGTAACCGGGACAGGGGGAACTTCACCCCTCCACTTT
>TRBD1|once|TRBV29-1|TRBJ1-1
CRATGEDTEAFF
TGCAGGGCCACAGGGGAGGACACTGAAGCTTTCTTT
>NA|few|TRBV4-2|TRBJ1-1
CASSQDGTNTEAFF
TGTGCCAGCAGCCAAGATGGAACGAACACTGAAGCTTTCTTT
>TRBD2|NA|TRBV7-2|TRBJ2-2
CASSFTSGKNYGELFF
TGTGCCAGCAGCTTTACTAGCGGGAAGAACTACGGGGAGCTGTTTTTT